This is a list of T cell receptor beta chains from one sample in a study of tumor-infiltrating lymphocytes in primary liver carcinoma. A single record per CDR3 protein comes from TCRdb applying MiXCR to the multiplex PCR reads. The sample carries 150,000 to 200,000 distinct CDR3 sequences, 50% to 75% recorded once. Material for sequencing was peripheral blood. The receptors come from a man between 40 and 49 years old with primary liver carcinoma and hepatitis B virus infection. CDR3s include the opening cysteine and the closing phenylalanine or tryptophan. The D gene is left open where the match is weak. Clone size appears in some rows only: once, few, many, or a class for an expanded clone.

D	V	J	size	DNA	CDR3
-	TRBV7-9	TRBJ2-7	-	TGTGCCAGCGGCTTAGGGCAGGGAACCGAGCAGTACTTC	CASGLGQGTEQYF
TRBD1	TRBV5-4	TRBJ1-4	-	TGTGCCAGCAGCTTCTGGACGGGACAGGGAGGTGAAAAACTGTTTTTT	CASSFWTGQGGEKLFF
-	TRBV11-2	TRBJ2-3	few	TGTGCCAGCAGCTCAGCGGAGGATACGCAGTATTTT	CASSSAEDTQYF
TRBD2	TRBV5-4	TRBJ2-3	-	TGTGCCAGCAGCGTCAGCGGGAAGCCTAGCACAGATACGCAGTATTTT	CASSVSGKPSTDTQYF
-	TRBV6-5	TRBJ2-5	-	TGTGCCAGCAGTTGCTCGCCGCTCCAAGAGACCCAGTACTTC	CASSCSPLQETQYF
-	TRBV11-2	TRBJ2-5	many	TGTGCCAGCAGCTTAGGGCAGGGAGTAAAAGAGACCCAGTACTTC	CASSLGQGVKETQYF
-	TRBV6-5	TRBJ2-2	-	TGTGCCAGCAGACGCCTCAGGGGACATACGAACACCGGGGTGCTGTTTTTT	CASRRLRGHTNTGVLFF
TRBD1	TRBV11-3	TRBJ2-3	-	TGTGCCAGCAGCTTAGGAGGAAAGTCCGCCTGGGATAAAGGGACAGATACGCGGCATTTT	CASSLGGKSAWDKGTDTRHF
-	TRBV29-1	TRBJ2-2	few	TGCAGCGTTGGGGGGACCGATTGGTCCGGGGAGCTGCTTTTT	CSVGGTDWSGELLF
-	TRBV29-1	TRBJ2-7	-	TGCAGCGTGTTCCTAGCTGTCCAATCCTACGAGCAGTACTTC	CSVFLAVQSYEQYF
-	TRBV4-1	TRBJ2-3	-	TGCGCCAGCAGCCAAGATCGGTCGAGGGCTCGAGATACGCAGTATTTT	CASSQDRSRARDTQYF
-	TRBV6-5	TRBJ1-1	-	TGTACCAGCAGTTACGAGGGTCGGGGCGCTGAAGCTTTCTTT	CTSSYEGRGAEAFF
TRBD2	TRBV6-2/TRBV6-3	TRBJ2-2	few	TGTGCCAGCAGTTACCTCACTCGGACTAGCGCGAAGGAGCTGTTTTTT	CASSYLTRTSAKELFF
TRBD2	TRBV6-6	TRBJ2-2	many	TGTGCCAGCAGTTACGGGAGCGGGAGCAACACCGGGGAGCTGTTTTTT	CASSYGSGSNTGELFF
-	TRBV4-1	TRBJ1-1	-	TGCGCCAGCAGCCCCCTTGGGCAGGTTGGTGAAGCTTTCTTT	CASSPLGQVGEAFF
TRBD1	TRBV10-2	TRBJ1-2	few	TGCGCCAGCAGTGACCCCGGTGGACAGGGGGAATATGGCTACACCTTC	CASSDPGGQGEYGYTF
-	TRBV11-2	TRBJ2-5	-	TGTGCCAACGGCCCTAGCTCAATCCAGGGTACTAGGCGGGAGACCCAGTACTTC	CANGPSSIQGTRRETQYF
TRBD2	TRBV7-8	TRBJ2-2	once	TGTGCCAGCAGCTCCCTTGCCAGCGGAGGGAGGGGCGGGGAGCTGTCTTTT	CASSSLASGGRGGELSF
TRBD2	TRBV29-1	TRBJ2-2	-	TGCAGCGCCCAACCCGGGAGGGCCACCGGGGAGCTGTTTTTT	CSAQPGRATGELFF
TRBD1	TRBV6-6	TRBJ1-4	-	TGTGCCAGCAAATTGACAGGGGAGAAAGAAAAACTGTTATTT	CASKLTGEKEKLLF
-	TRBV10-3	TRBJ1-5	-	TGTGCCATCAGTGGGTCAGTGGAGCATCAGCCCCAGCATTTT	CAISGSVEHQPQHF
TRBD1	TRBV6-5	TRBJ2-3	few	TGTGCCAGCAGTCCCGGGACAGGGGGCACAGATACGCAGTATTTT	CASSPGTGGTDTQYF
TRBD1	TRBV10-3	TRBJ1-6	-	TGTGCCATCCGGGGACAGGGTGGGTCACCCATCCACTTT	CAIRGQGGSPIHF
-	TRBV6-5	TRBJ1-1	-	TGTGCCAGCAAGAAGAGGGGAGGGGGTGTTAGCCTAAACACTGAAGCTTTCTTT	CASKKRGGGVSLNTEAFF
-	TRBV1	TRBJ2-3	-	TGCACCAGCAGCCAGAAACCATCCGGGACTAGCGGGAGGGCCGGGGCAGATACGCAGTATTTT	CTSSQKPSGTSGRAGADTQYF
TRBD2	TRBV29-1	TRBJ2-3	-	TGCAGCGTTGAAGACTCCTGGACTAGCGGGAGTGGTGATACGCAGTATTTT	CSVEDSWTSGSGDTQYF
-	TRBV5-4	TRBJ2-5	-	TGTGCCAGCAGCGCCGGGAGCCAAGAGACCCAATACTTC	CASSAGSQETQYF
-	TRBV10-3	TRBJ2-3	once	TGTGCCATCAGTGATTTCTTAGTGGGAGGAACAGATACGCAGTATTTT	CAISDFLVGGTDTQYF
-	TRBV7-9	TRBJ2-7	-	TGTGCCAGCAGCCATTCCCCAGGCGAGCAGTACTTC	CASSHSPGEQYF
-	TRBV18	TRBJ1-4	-	TGTGCCAGCTCACCCGGGGAGGACCAACTGTTTTTT	CASSPGEDQLFF
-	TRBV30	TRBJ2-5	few	TGTGCCTGGAGTGTAGGACAGACCCAGTACTTC	CAWSVGQTQYF
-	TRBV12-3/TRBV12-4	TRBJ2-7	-	TGTGCCAGCAGTGCCCGGGTGATCTACGAGCAGTACTTC	CASSARVIYEQYF
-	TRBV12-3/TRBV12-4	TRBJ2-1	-	TGTGCCAGCAGTTTAGCCAGAAAAAATGAGCACTTCTTC	CASSLARKNEHFF
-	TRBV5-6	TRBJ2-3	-	TGTGCCAGCAGCTTTTCGGGCGCACCAGATACGCAGTATTTT	CASSFSGAPDTQYF
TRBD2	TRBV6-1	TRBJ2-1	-	TGTGCCAGTCGGACTAGCGGGACCAGTGAGCAGTTCTTC	CASRTSGTSEQFF
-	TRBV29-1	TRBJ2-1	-	TGCAGCGCGCGACCCTACAATGAGCAGTTCTTC	CSARPYNEQFF
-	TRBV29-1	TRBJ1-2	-	TGCGGCGTGGCGACGTCGGGGGCATTTGGCTACACCTTC	CGVATSGAFGYTF
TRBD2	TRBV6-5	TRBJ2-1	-	TGTGCCAGCAGTTACTCCCCCAGTAGCGGGAGTAATGAGCAGTTCTTC	CASSYSPSSGSNEQFF
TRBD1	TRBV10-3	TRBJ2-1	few	TGTGCCATCGGGGGACAGGGGGCGGTTGAGCAGTTCTTC	CAIGGQGAVEQFF
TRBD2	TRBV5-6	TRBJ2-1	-	TGTGCCAGCAGCTCTGGACTAGCTGGTGAGCAGTTCTTC	CASSSGLAGEQFF
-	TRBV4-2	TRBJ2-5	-	TGTGCCAGCAGTTCAAGTGTCTCAGGGTACGAAGAGACCCAGTACTTC	CASSSSVSGYEETQYF
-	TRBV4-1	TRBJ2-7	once	TGCGCCAGCAGCAAACCGGGACATGGAGCCTACGAGCAGTACTTC	CASSKPGHGAYEQYF
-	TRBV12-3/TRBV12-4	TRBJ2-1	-	TGTGCCAGCAGTAGGATAGAGGGGGGCCATGAGCAGTTCTTC	CASSRIEGGHEQFF
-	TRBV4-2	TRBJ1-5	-	TGTGCCAGCGGCCCTGGAGGGGGTGACAATCAGCCCCAGCAGTTT	CASGPGGGDNQPQQF
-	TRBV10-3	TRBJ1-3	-	TGTGCCACCAATCAGGGCTCTGGAAACACCATATATTTT	CATNQGSGNTIYF
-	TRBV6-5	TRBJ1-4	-	TGTGCCAGCAGTCGGCCTGGGGCAAAACTGTTTTTT	CASSRPGAKLFF
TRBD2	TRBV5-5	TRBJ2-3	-	TGTGCCAGCAACTTGGGAGCTAGCGGAGATACGCAGTATTTT	CASNLGASGDTQYF
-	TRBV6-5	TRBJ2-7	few	TGTGCCAGCAGTTACTCATCTTCGGGACCACCCTACGAGCAGTACTTC	CASSYSSSGPPYEQYF
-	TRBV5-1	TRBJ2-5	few	TGCGCCAGCAGCCCCCTCTTAGGCGGGACCCAAGAGACCCAGTACTTC	CASSPLLGGTQETQYF